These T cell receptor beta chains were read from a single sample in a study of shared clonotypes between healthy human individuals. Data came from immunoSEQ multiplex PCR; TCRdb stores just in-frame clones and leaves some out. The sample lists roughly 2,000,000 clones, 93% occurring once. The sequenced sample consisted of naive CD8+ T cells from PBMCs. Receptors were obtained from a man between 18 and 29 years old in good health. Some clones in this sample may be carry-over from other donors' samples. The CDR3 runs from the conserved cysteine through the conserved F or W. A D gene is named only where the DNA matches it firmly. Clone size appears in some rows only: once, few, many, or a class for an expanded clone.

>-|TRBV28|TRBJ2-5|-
CASIRGGQETQYF
TGTGCCAGCATCAGGGGGGGCCAAGAGACCCAGTACTTC
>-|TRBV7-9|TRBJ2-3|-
CASSFWTTTDTQYF
TGTGCCAGCAGCTTCTGGACCACCACAGATACGCAGTATTTT
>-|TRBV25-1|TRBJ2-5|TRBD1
CASSEFGGQGTETQYF
TGTGCCAGCAGTGAATTCGGGGGACAGGGCACAGAGACCCAGTACTTC
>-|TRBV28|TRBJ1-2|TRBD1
CASSSRTGINYGYTF
TGTGCCAGCAGTTCCCGGACAGGGATTAACTATGGCTACACCTTC
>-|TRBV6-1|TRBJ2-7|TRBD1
CASSTGVGWSYEQYF
TGTGCCAGCAGTACAGGGGTGGGTTGGTCCTACGAGCAGTACTTC
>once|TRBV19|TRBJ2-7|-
CASSIAALDEQYF
TGTGCCAGTAGTATAGCGGCTCTGGACGAGCAGTACTTC
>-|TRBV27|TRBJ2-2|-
CASSQSTLGGELFF
TGTGCCAGCAGTCAGAGTACGTTGGGCGGGGAGCTGTTTTTT
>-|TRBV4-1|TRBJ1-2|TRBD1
CASSQPGQGNQNYGYTF
TGCGCCAGCAGCCAGCCGGGACAGGGAAATCAGAACTATGGCTACACCTTC
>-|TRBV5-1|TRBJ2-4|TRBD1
CASSLRGQGFQNIQYF
TGCGCCAGCAGCTTGCGGGGACAGGGATTTCAAAACATTCAGTACTTC
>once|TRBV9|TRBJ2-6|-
CASSVGGGPGANVLTF
TGTGCCAGCAGCGTAGGAGGGGGGCCTGGGGCCAACGTCCTGACTTTC
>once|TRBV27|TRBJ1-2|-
CASSLSIPGPSYGYTF
TGTGCCAGCAGTTTATCGATTCCGGGGCCCTCCTATGGCTACACCTTC
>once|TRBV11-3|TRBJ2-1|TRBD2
CASSKRERINNEQFF
TGTGCCAGCAGCAAGCGGGAGAGGATAAACAATGAGCAGTTCTTC
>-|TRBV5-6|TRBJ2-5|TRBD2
CASSGFGTSPSQYF
TGTGCCAGCAGCGGCTTCGGGACTAGCCCATCCCAGTACTTC
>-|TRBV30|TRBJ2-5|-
CAWSIATYRETQYF
TGTGCCTGGAGTATCGCGACCTACAGAGAGACCCAGTACTTC
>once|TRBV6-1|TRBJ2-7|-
CASSPLGLSYEQYF
TGTGCCAGCAGTCCACTAGGGCTCTCCTACGAGCAGTACTTC
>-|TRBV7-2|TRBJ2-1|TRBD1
CASSSVGTGGFDEQFF
TGTGCCAGCAGCTCCGTTGGGACAGGGGGCTTCGATGAGCAGTTCTTC
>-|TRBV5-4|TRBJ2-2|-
CASSLVPANTGELFF
TGTGCCAGCAGCTTGGTTCCAGCCAACACCGGGGAGCTGTTTTTT
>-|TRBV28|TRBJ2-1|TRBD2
CASSGLAGVHNEQFF
TGTGCCAGCAGCGGACTAGCGGGAGTACACAATGAGCAGTTCTTC
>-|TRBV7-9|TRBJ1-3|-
CASSPGRSSGNTIYF
TGTGCCAGCAGCCCGGGGAGGAGCTCTGGAAACACCATATATTTT
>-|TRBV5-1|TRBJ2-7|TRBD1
CASSLAWDSLNYEQYF
TGCGCCAGCAGCTTGGCCTGGGACAGCCTAAACTACGAGCAGTACTTC
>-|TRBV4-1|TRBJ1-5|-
CASSQEVRLQPQHF
TGCGCCAGCAGCCAAGAAGTAAGGCTACAGCCCCAGCATTTT
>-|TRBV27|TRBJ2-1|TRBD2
CASSSLGLADEQFF
TGTGCCAGCAGTTCCCTAGGACTAGCCGATGAGCAGTTCTTC
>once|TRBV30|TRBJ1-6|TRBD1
CAWSAPGQYNSPLHF
TGTGCCTGGAGTGCCCCGGGACAGTATAATTCACCCCTCCACTTT
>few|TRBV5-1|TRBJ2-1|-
CASSLALEQFF
TGCGCCAGCAGCTTAGCACTTGAGCAGTTCTTC
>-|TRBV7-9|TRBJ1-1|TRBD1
CASSLVGGQGVYRDTEAFF
TGTGCCAGCAGCTTAGTTGGGGGACAGGGGGTTTATCGAGACACTGAAGCTTTCTTT
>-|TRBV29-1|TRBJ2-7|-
CSVALARLDEQYF
TGCAGCGTGGCCCTAGCAAGACTTGACGAGCAGTACTTC
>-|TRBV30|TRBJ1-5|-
CAWSVHQGVGQPQHF
TGTGCCTGGAGTGTACATCAGGGAGTGGGGCAGCCCCAGCATTTT
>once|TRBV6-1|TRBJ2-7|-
CASSEDLTGIYEQYF
TGTGCCAGCAGTGAAGATCTCACGGGTATCTACGAGCAGTACTTC
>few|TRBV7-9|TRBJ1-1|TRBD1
CASSLGGTAAWEAFF
TGTGCCAGCAGCTTAGGAGGGACAGCCGCGTGGGAAGCTTTCTTT
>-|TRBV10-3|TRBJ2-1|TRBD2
CASWGLAGEFF
TGTGCCTCCTGGGGACTAGCGGGAGAGTTCTTC
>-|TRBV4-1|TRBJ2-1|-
CASSQGILAEGSYNEQFF
TGCGCCAGCAGCCAAGGTATCTTAGCGGAGGGGTCCTACAATGAGCAGTTCTTC
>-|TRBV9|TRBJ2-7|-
CASSVSSGTYEQYF
TGTGCCAGCAGCGTCTCAAGCGGAACCTACGAGCAGTACTTC
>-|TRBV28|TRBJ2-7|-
CASMAVEDPSYEQYF
TGTGCCAGCATGGCTGTCGAAGACCCTTCTTACGAGCAGTACTTC
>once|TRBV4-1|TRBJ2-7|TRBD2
CASSQDTGLAGYEQYF
TGCGCCAGCAGCCAAGATACGGGACTAGCGGGTTACGAGCAGTACTTC
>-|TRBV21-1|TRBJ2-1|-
CASSNPPSRYNEQFF
TGTGCCAGCAGCAATCCGCCGTCTAGATACAATGAGCAGTTCTTC
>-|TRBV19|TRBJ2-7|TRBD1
CASSPSGQGAAEQYF
TGTGCCAGTTCACCTTCCGGACAGGGGGCGGCCGAGCAGTACTTC
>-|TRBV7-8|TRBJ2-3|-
CASSLGTGISSDTQYF
TGTGCCAGCAGCTTAGGTACAGGTATCTCATCGGATACGCAGTATTTT
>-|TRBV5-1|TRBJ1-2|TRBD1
CASSDSQGAYGYTF
TGCGCCAGCAGCGACTCACAGGGGGCCTATGGCTACACCTTC
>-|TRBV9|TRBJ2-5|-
CASSPWGSLQETQYF
TGTGCCAGCAGCCCCTGGGGTAGCCTCCAAGAGACCCAGTACTTC
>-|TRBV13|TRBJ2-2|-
CASSLAVVPTGELFF
TGTGCCAGCAGCTTAGCGGTAGTCCCCACCGGGGAGCTGTTTTTT
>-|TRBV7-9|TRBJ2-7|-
CASSLALMGRPIF
TGTGCCAGCAGCTTAGCGCTCATGGGGCGTCCCATCTTC
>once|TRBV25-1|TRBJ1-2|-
CASTLANYGYTF
TGTGCCAGCACCTTAGCTAACTATGGCTACACCTTC
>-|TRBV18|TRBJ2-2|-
CASSPLGGTGELFF
TGTGCCAGCTCACCCCTCGGGGGCACCGGGGAGCTGTTTTTT
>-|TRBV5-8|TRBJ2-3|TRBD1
CASSLGQGARDTQYF
TGTGCCAGCAGCTTGGGGCAGGGGGCTAGGGATACGCAGTATTTT
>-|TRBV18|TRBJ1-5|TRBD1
CASSPDRGAQPQHF
TGTGCCAGCTCCCCCGACAGGGGAGCTCAGCCCCAGCATTTT
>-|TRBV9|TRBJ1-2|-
CASSVGSMADYGYTF
TGTGCCAGCAGCGTAGGATCGATGGCCGACTATGGCTACACCTTC
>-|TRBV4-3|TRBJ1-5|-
CASSQDWETNQPQHF
TGCGCCAGCAGCCAAGATTGGGAGACAAATCAGCCCCAGCATTTT
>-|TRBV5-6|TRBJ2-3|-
CASSLGPGASTDTQYF
TGTGCCAGCAGCTTGGGACCGGGGGCTAGCACAGATACGCAGTATTTT
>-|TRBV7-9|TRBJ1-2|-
CASSFVRGVNGYTF
TGTGCCAGCAGCTTCGTCAGAGGAGTTAATGGCTACACCTTC
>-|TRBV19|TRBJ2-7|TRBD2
CASSIATSGRAGEQYF
TGTGCCAGTAGTATAGCGACTAGCGGGAGGGCCGGCGAGCAGTACTTC
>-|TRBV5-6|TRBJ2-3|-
CASSLVPQDTQYF
TGTGCCAGCAGCTTAGTCCCCCAAGATACGCAGTATTTT
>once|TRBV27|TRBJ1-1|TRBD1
CASSSLTGGVNTEAFF
TGTGCCAGCAGTAGCCTGACAGGGGGCGTGAACACTGAAGCTTTCTTT
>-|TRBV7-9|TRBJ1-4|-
CASSPPKEGPREKLFF
TGTGCCAGCAGCCCACCGAAAGAGGGACCCCGTGAAAAACTGTTTTTT
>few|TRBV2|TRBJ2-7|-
CASSASRVYEQYF
TGTGCCAGCAGTGCTAGCAGGGTGTACGAGCAGTACTTC
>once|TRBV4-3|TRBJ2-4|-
CASSQDNKNIQYF
TGCGCCAGCAGCCAGGACAACAAAAACATTCAGTACTTC
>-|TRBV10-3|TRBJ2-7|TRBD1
CAISESRTGGWYEQYF
TGTGCCATCAGTGAGTCGCGGACAGGGGGCTGGTACGAGCAGTACTTC
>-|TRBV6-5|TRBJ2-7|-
CASSPYAGALYEQYF
TGTGCCAGCAGCCCATATGCGGGGGCGCTCTACGAGCAGTACTTC
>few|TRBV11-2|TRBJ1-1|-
CASSRGPEAFF
TGTGCCTCGTCGAGAGGACCTGAAGCTTTCTTT